Each of the 7 T cell receptor beta chains below was sequenced from the same sample in a study of CD8 T cells in ankylosing spondylitis. Each CDR3 protein gets one entry after TCRdb re-called the 5' RACE reads with MiXCR. Among approximately 200,000 distinct CDR3 sequences listed, 9.5% to 15% were seen once. The sequencing input was blood, either unsorted or a sorted T cell fraction (not recorded which). These receptors were obtained from a male donor with ankylosing spondylitis or in good health (not recorded which).

This clonotype was observed a handful of times. This rearrangement joins TRBV29-1 to TRBJ1-2; the D gene is possibly TRBD1 (5 bases). Per germline, CDR1 SQVTM and CDR2 ANQGSEA. This CDR3 is 13 amino acids long. V was shortened by 1 base and J by 4 bases, with 10 bases between the two germline ends. The CDR3 loop is CSVEAWQGYGYTF. The CDR3 DNA reads TGCAGCGTTGAAGCATGGCAGGGCTATGGCTACACCTTC.

Only a few counts were recorded for this clonotype. The chain employs TRBV27 and TRBJ1-2, with no clear D. V lost 2 bases, J lost 3 bases, and 7 bases lay in between. The CDR3 covers 13 residues. Germline V gene lookup returns CDR1 MNHEY and CDR2 SMNVEV (reference sequence). The CDR3 reads CASSLGSHYGYTF. CDR3 nucleotides: TGTGCCAGCAGTTTAGGGAGTCACTATGGCTACACCTTC.

The rearrangement joins TRBV20-1 to TRBJ2-3; TRBD2 matches at 9 bases. V lost 0 bases, J lost 0 bases, and 10 bases stayed unmatched. Per germline, CDR1 DFQATT and CDR2 SNEGSKA (reference sequence). The CDR3 is 18 residues long. In DNA form, the CDR3 reads TGCAGTGCTAGAGAAGGGCTAGCGGGGCTACCTAGCACAGATACGCAGTATTTT. This gives the protein CSAREGLAGLPSTDTQYF.

This clonotype was counted at least ten times. The chain recombines TRBV12-3 or TRBV12-4 with TRBJ2-7, with 8 nucleotides matching TRBD1. V trimming: 6 bases; J trimming: 4 bases; junction bases outside the gene matches: 5. CDR3 size: 13 residues. The CDR3 DNA follows: TGTGCCAGCAGCCCCCAGGGGGCGTACGAGCAGTACTTC. Protein: CASSPQGAYEQYF.

This clonotype showed up many times. V is TRBV3-1 and J is TRBJ2-2; possible D gene TRBD2, 6 bases. The CDR3 loop spans 14 amino acids. The germline V gene has CDR1 LGHDT and CDR2 YNNKEL (reference sequence). V was trimmed by 0 bases and J by 7 bases, leaving 9 bases between them. The CDR3: CASSQDREDGELFF. The CDR3, as DNA: TGTGCCAGCAGCCAAGACAGGGAGGACGGGGAGCTGTTTTTT.

This clonotype appeared many times. The chain couples TRBV27 to TRBJ2-3, with TRBD2 matching 14 bases. Per germline, CDR1 MNHEY and CDR2 SMNVEV (reference sequence). Trimming cost V 3 bases and J 6 bases; bases outside gene matches: 8. This CDR3 region has 17 residues. The CDR3 loop is CASSFQAGLAGADTQYF. CDR3 nucleotide sequence: TGTGCCAGCAGTTTTCAGGCGGGACTAGCGGGAGCCGATACGCAGTATTTT.

This chain joins TRBV5-6 and TRBJ2-7; D is possibly TRBD1 or TRBD2 (5 bases each). The CDR3 spans 17 residues. CDR1 SGHDT and CDR2 YYEEEE come from the germline V gene. Trimming took 2 bases from V and 2 from J, leaving 20 bases between them. This chain's CDR3 is CASSFSVRGATAYEQYF. CDR3 bases: TGTGCCAGCAGCTTCTCAGTCCGAGGGGCCACAGCCTACGAGCAGTACTTC.